Following are 28 T cell receptor beta chains from one sample sequenced in a study of early T cells in non-severe SARS-CoV-2 infection (dated by TCRdb to about 2021). The library was produced with 5' RACE. Reads for this sample came from a NextSeq 500. In-frame beta chains were kept once TCRdb had trimmed the public reads at Q25 with fastp and called clones with MiXCR. When rows share a CDR3 protein, they turn into one entry using the most common DNA and genes. The sample table records 70,000 to 95,000 distinct CDR3 sequences; roughly 14% of these occur just once. Clones ranked in the top ten supply approximately 0.5% of the sample. Sequenced: whole blood. These receptors were collected from an adult who was a healthcare worker with PCR-confirmed SARS-CoV-2 infection or an uninfected control (not recorded which).

Ten or more counts support this clonotype. The chain links TRBV2 to TRBJ1-4; no reliable D call. The CDR3 has 14 amino acids. CDR1 SNHLY and CDR2 FYNNEI come from the germline V gene. Trimming pared 2 bases from V and 7 bases from J, leaving 11 bases between. DNA for the CDR3: TGTGCCAGCAGTGAATCCGGGCGGAGTGAAAAACTGTTTTTT. Translated, it gives CASSESGRSEKLFF.

The gene calls are TRBV5-3 and TRBJ2-1; 9 bases are a match to TRBD2. TRBV5-3 has ORF status, its function being uncertain. Trimming removed 6 bases from V and 5 bases from J; junction bases left unmatched: 12. This CDR3 comprises 16 residues. This CDR3 is CARTLAVAGANNEQFF. The DNA for the CDR3 is TGTGCCAGAACTCTAGCCGTAGCGGGGGCCAACAATGAGCAGTTCTTC.

The J gene is TRBJ2-1, the V gene TRBV11-2; D gene ambiguous. CDR3 length: 13 amino acids. Germline assignment: CDR1 SGHAT and CDR2 FQNNGV. Trimming pared 0 bases from V and 6 bases from J, leaving 6 bases between. DNA for the CDR3: TGTGCCAGCAGCTTAGAAGTGGGCAATGAGCAGTTCTTC. Protein product: CASSLEVGNEQFF.

In this sample, this clonotype turned up a few times. The V and J genes are TRBV11-3 and TRBJ2-1, with D tentatively TRBD1 (5 bases). V lost 1 base and J 6 bases, leaving 13 bases between the germline ends. Per germline, CDR1 SGHNT and CDR2 YENEEA. This CDR3 has 15 residues. In DNA form, the CDR3 reads TGTGCCAGCAGCTTAGTGGCCAGGGAAACCAATGAGCAGTTCTTC. Amino acids: CASSLVARETNEQFF.

This sequence joins TRBV29-1 and TRBJ2-1, with D uncertain. This CDR3 has 13 amino acids. Germline loops: CDR1 SQVTM, CDR2 ANQGSEA. V was pared by 4 bases and J by 6 bases, with 13 bases between. The CDR3 loop is CSVAFRWGNEQFF. CDR3 bases: TGCAGCGTTGCATTTAGGTGGGGCAATGAGCAGTTCTTC.

This chain connects TRBV6-4 to TRBJ2-4, with D possibly being TRBD2 (7 bases). Trimming stripped 2 bases from V and 1 base from J, with 15 bases between. This CDR3 comprises 17 residues. CDR1 and CDR2 from the germline V gene are MRHNA and SNTAGT. DNA of the CDR3: TGTGCCAGCAGTGACGGCGGGGGCCCCAATGCCAAAAACATTCAGTACTTC. This translates into CASSDGGGPNAKNIQYF.

The chain joins TRBV7-3 to TRBJ2-1; D possibly corresponds to TRBD1 (6 bases). Germline CDR1 reads SGHTA; CDR2 reads FQGTGA. Deletions cut 4 bases from V and 2 bases from J, with 12 bases between. This CDR3 has 15 amino acids. CDR3: CASSSQTGTYNEQFF. Written as DNA, the CDR3 is TGTGCCAGCAGCTCCCAGACAGGAACCTACAATGAGCAGTTCTTC.

This clonotype was counted a few times. J is TRBJ2-1 and V is TRBV24-1; D gene unclear. Trimming took 9 bases from V and 5 from J, leaving 7 bases between them. Germline lookup yields CDR1 KGHDR and CDR2 SFDVKD. The CDR3 loop spans 11 amino acids. The CDR3 region is CATGSDNEQFF. CDR3 sequence (DNA): TGTGCCACCGGATCCGACAATGAGCAGTTCTTC.

This rearrangement joins TRBV20-1 to TRBJ1-6; TRBD1 might be the D (6 bases). V shed 0 bases and J shed 10 bases, with 13 bases lying between them. The germline CDR1 and CDR2 sequences are DFQATT and SNEGSKA (reference sequence). The CDR3 is made up of 14 amino acids. The CDR3 DNA reads TGCAGTGCTAGAGATAGGGGGAGTAGATCACCCCTCCACTTT. Protein: CSARDRGSRSPLHF.

The chain couples TRBV20-1 to TRBJ2-3, with 8 bases lining up with TRBD2. V trimming: 1 base; J trimming: 2 bases; junction bases outside the gene matches: 8. This CDR3 comprises 16 residues. From germline, CDR1 is DFQATT and CDR2 SNEGSKA (reference sequence). CDR3 residues: CSARALKRGHTDTQYF. DNA of the CDR3: TGCAGTGCTAGAGCGCTCAAGCGGGGGCACACAGATACGCAGTATTTT.

The chain couples TRBV5-5 to TRBJ2-7; no clear D. The germline V gene encodes CDR1 SGHKS and CDR2 YYEKEE (reference sequence). V dropped 1 base and J dropped 2 bases, with 10 bases sitting between them. The CDR3 sequence is 14 residues long. The CDR3 sequence is CASSLSRGPYEQYV. The DNA for the CDR3 is TGTGCCAGCAGCTTGTCGCGCGGACCCTACGAGCAGTACGTC.

This clonotype was detected a few times. The chain joins TRBV11-2 to TRBJ2-7; a weak D match, TRBD1 (5 bases). Trimming removed 5 bases from V and 3 bases from J, with 11 bases in between. The CDR3 loop spans 13 amino acids. CDR1 SGHAT and CDR2 FQNNGV come from the germline V gene. CDR3 DNA sequence: TGTGCCAGCAGCCGGGCACAGGTCTACGAGCAGTACGTC. Its protein product is CASSRAQVYEQYV.

This clonotype was recorded a few times. The chain uses TRBV11-2 and TRBJ2-1; D not certain. CDR1 is SGHAT, CDR2 FQNNGV, per germline. CDR3 length equals 15 residues. The V end was cut by 3 bases, the J end by 0 bases, with 9 bases between. The CDR3 DNA is TGTGCCAGCAGCTTTGGGCTAAACTCCTACAATGAGCAGTTCTTC. Encoded protein: CASSFGLNSYNEQFF. Drawing the rest from reference TRBV11-2 and TRBJ2-1, the complete variable domain is EAGVAQSPRYKIIEKRQSVAFWCNPISGHATLYWYQQILGQGPKLLIQFQNNGVVDDSQLPKDRFSAERLKGVDSTLKIQPAKLEDSAVYLCASSFGLNSYNEQFFGPGTRLTVL.

The chain carries TRBV5-4 and TRBJ2-3; 8 bases are a match to TRBD2. The germline gives CDR1 SGHNT, CDR2 YYREEE (reference sequence). The ends lost 3 bases at V and 0 bases at J; junction bases unmatched: 9. The CDR3 is made up of 17 amino acids. In nucleotides, the CDR3 is TGTGCCAGCAGCTGGACGATGGCGGGGGGCAGCACAGATACGCAGTATTTT. Protein product: CASSWTMAGGSTDTQYF.

This clonotype was counted only a few times. The J gene is TRBJ2-1, the V gene TRBV6-4, with TRBD2 matching over 10 bases. Germline CDR1 reads MRHNA; CDR2 reads SNTAGT. There are 14 residues in the CDR3. Trimming removed 4 bases from V and 9 bases from J; junction bases left unmatched: 6. The CDR3 sequence is CASSGSGGASEQFF. CDR3 nucleotide sequence: TGTGCCAGCAGTGGAAGCGGGGGGGCCTCTGAGCAGTTCTTC.

This rearrangement joins TRBV7-9 to TRBJ1-6; D is perhaps TRBD1 (5 bases). The CDR3 is made up of 15 amino acids. Trimming cost V 4 bases and J 6 bases, with 13 bases left between them. Germline CDR1 reads SEHNR; CDR2 reads FQNEAQ (reference sequence). Here the CDR3 DNA reads TGTGCCAGCAGCTCCGGGACTTGGGGTAATTCACCCCTCCACTTT. Translation gives CASSSGTWGNSPLHF.

This clonotype was picked up a small number of times. The CDR3 region is CASSFRLHNSPISSYNEQFF. The CDR3, as DNA: TGTGCCAGCAGCTTTCGCCTTCATAACAGCCCGATTAGCTCCTACAATGAGCAGTTCTTC. The chain links TRBV27 to TRBJ2-1; no clear D gene. The CDR3 length is 20 residues. V gave up 6 bases and J gave up 0 bases, with 27 bases separating them. Germline-derived CDR1 and CDR2 are MNHEY and SMNVEV (reference sequence).

This clonotype appeared many times. The chain's CDR3 is CASSFSYGINYNEQFF. CDR3 nucleotides: TGTGCCAGCAGTTTTTCCTACGGGATAAACTACAATGAGCAGTTCTTC. The V call is TRBV12-3 or TRBV12-4, the J call TRBJ2-1; D is perhaps TRBD2 (5 bases). This CDR3 comprises 16 residues. The germline V and J ends were trimmed by 3 bases and 3 bases, with 15 bases remaining between them.

This clonotype turned up a few times. This chain uses TRBV3-1 with TRBJ1-2; D might be TRBD1 (6 bases). Germline V gives CDR1 LGHDT, CDR2 YNNKEL (reference sequence). Trimming took 4 bases from V and 3 from J, leaving 12 bases between them. There are 14 residues in the CDR3. CDR3 DNA sequence: TGTGCCAGCAGCCCAACTTGGACAGACTATGGCTACACCTTC. Translating gives CASSPTWTDYGYTF.

The gene calls are TRBV30 and TRBJ2-1; TRBD1 aligns across 8 bases. This CDR3 is built from 13 residues. Per germline, CDR1 GTSNPN and CDR2 SVGIG (reference sequence). Trimming removed 5 bases from V and 8 bases from J; junction bases left unmatched: 8. Here the CDR3 reads CAWSPGQAHEQFF. The CDR3 nucleotides are TGTGCCTGGTCACCGGGACAGGCCCATGAGCAGTTCTTC.

In its sample, this clonotype was seen a few times. The chain is built from TRBV2 and TRBJ2-3; D unresolved. V gave up 6 bases and J gave up 1 base, with 8 bases separating them. The CDR3 sequence is 13 residues long. Germline-derived CDR1 and CDR2 are SNHLY and FYNNEI. The chain's CDR3 is CASRLARTDTQYF. CDR3 DNA sequence: TGTGCCAGCAGGCTGGCGCGCACAGATACGCAGTATTTT.

The V and J genes are TRBV6-2 or TRBV6-3 and TRBJ2-1; D is unresolved. The ends were cut back, 2 bases at V and 3 bases at J, with 5 bases in the middle. This CDR3 contains 13 residues. Germline V lookup: CDR1 MNHEY, CDR2 SVGEGT. CDR3 amino acids: CASSYADYNEQFF. In DNA form, the CDR3 reads TGTGCCAGCAGTTACGCAGACTACAATGAGCAGTTCTTC.

This rearrangement joins TRBV7-9 to TRBJ1-2; 9 bases are a match to TRBD1. There are 14 residues in the CDR3. From germline, CDR1 is SEHNR and CDR2 FQNEAQ (reference sequence). V lost 5 bases to trimming and J lost 7 bases; unmatched junction nucleotides: 8. CDR3 sequence reads: CASSPGQGFPGYTF. In DNA form, the CDR3 reads TGTGCCAGCAGCCCGGGACAGGGATTCCCTGGCTACACCTTC.

This clonotype turned up a few times. The chain employs TRBV6-5 and TRBJ1-1, with 8 bases identical to TRBD1. This CDR3 has 15 residues. V gave up 6 bases and J gave up 2 bases; unmatched junction bases: 8. From germline, CDR1 is MNHEY and CDR2 SVGAGI. The CDR3 here is CASRLDRDTNTEAFF. The CDR3 nucleotides are TGTGCCAGCAGACTGGACAGGGACACAAACACTGAAGCTTTCTTT.

The chain recombines TRBV6-1 with TRBJ2-1; TRBD2 aligns across 16 bases. The CDR3 loop spans 20 amino acids. The germline V gene encodes CDR1 MNHNS and CDR2 SASEGT. V was pared by 3 bases and J by 2 bases, with 10 bases of the junction left unmatched. Written as DNA, the CDR3 is TGTGCCAGCAGTGAGTCCCAGGGACTAGCGGGGGGGCCACCCTACAATGAGCAGTTCTTC. This codes for CASSESQGLAGGPPYNEQFF.

The sample holds many counts of this clonotype. The V call is TRBV6-5, the J call TRBJ2-2; a possible D gene is TRBD2 (5 bases). CDR3 size: 15 residues. Germline V gives CDR1 MNHEY, CDR2 SVGAGI. Trimming took 5 bases from V and 4 from J, leaving 14 bases between them. The CDR3 reads CASSRTEVSTGELFF. CDR3 in DNA: TGTGCCAGCAGTCGGACGGAGGTTAGCACCGGGGAGCTGTTTTTT.

This clonotype was observed a few times. This rearrangement joins TRBV2 to TRBJ2-3, with 13 bases that match TRBD2. The CDR3 has 16 residues. Unmatched junction bases numbered 3, after V lost 6 bases and J lost 0 bases. CDR1 and CDR2 from the germline V gene are SNHLY and FYNNEI. The DNA of the CDR3 is TGTGCCAGCAGATTACTAGCGGGGGGGAGCACAGATACGCAGTATTTT. Protein sequence: CASRLLAGGSTDTQYF.

This clonotype showed up just a few times. V usage is TRBV30 and J usage is TRBJ1-5; no reliable D call. The CDR3 loop spans 14 amino acids. Germline CDR1 is GTSNPN and CDR2 is SVGIG (reference sequence). V was clipped by 3 bases and J by 10 bases, with 19 bases between them. CDR3 nucleotide sequence: TGTGCCTGGAGCCCCGGGTTAGCCTCCGAACCCCAGCATTTT. Protein: CAWSPGLASEPQHF.